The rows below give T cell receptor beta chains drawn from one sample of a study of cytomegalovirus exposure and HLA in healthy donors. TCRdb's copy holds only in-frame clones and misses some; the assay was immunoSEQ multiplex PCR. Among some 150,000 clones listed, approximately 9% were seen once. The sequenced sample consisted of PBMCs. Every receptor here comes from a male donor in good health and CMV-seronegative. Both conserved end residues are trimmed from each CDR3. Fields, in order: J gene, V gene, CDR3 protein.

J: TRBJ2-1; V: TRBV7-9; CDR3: ASSAHPIKTQFAYNEQF
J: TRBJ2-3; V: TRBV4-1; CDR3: ASRHGLAGGLVADTQY
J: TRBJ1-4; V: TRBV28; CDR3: ASSGAVTNEKLF
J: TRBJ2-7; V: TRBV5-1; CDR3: ASSLAGNSYEQY
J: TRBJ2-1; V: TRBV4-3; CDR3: ASSPQGSSDNEQF
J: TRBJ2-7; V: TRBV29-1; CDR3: SVEEDRDTHYEQY
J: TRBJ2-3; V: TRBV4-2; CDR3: ASSQVLAGGVPDTQY
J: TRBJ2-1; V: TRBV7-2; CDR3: ASSSAAGGNEQF
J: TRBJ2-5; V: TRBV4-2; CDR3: ASSQDWGTGQETQY
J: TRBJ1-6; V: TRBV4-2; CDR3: ASSLTGSSDSPLH
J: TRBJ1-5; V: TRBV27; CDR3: ASRPGTGGLSNQPQH
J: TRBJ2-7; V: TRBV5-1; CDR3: ASSPGEIADYEQY
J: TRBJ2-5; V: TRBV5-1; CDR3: ASSDRMDRATQY
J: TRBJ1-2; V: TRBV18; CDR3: ASSPPGGFAYT
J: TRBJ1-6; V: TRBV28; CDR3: ASREGTGVLGNSPLH
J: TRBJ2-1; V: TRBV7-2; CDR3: ASVREGRIRYNEQF
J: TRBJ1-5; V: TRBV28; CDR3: ARSLPGRGAQH
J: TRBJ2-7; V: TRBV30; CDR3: AWSVDGAGEQY
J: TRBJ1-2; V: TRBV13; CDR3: ASSLAGGANYGYT
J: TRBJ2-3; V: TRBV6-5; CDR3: ASRSSADTQY
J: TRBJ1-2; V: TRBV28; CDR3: ASINGPRDYGYT
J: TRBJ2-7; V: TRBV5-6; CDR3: ASSVGTGFYEQY
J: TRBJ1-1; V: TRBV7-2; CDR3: ASSRGASEAF
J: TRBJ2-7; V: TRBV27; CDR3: ASSSLGTDDYEQY
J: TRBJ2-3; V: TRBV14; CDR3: ASSPGGGRRTEPY
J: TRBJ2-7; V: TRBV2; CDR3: ASREDVREQY
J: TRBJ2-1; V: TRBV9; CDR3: ASSVLGGTGSEQF
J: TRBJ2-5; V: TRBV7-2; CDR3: ASSIGPFEVETQY
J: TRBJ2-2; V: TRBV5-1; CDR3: ASRTSSGELF
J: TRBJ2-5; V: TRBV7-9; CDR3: ASSLAQSGLAAYAY
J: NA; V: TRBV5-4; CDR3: ASSLGLADYEQY
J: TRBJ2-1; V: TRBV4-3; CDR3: ASSRLAGEVDEQF
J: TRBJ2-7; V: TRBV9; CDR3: ASSATGTSLSEQY
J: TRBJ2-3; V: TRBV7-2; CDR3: ASSLGRLDRVC
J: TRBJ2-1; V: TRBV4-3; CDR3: ASSQDPLLAGENYNEQF
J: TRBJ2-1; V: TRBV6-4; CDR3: ASSSGREDEQF
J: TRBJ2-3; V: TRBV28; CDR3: ASAGAGQGDTQY
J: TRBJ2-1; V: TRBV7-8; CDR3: ASSRSSRGVSYNEQF
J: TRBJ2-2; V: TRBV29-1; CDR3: SVARDTGELF
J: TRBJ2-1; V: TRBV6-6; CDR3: ASSPPGTGLYNEQF
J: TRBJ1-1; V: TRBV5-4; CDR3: ASSSGFRTENTEAF